This T cell receptor (beta chain) appears in the sequencing data of a study of CXCR3-negative and CXCR3-positive naive CD8 T cells. Findings and caveats of the study: Memory, not naive, CXCR3-negative and CXCR3-positive cells differed in TRBV-TRBJ usage.

5' RACE that incorporated UMI labels was used to prepare the TRB cDNA libraries. TCRdb reprocessed the 5' RACE reads and reports one entry per CDR3 protein, with no DNA. Its table lists 45,000 to 75,000 distinct CDR3 sequences. Germline V lookup: CDR1 SGDLS, CDR2 YYNGEE. The CDR3 covers 14 residues. Points on this clonotype: As yet, its antigen is unknown.

Source material: naive CXCR3- CD8+ T cells from blood. Indicated subset: CD45RO-CCR7+CD27+CD95- naive CD8+ T cells lacking CXCR3 (TNR3-). The chain is built from TRBV9 and TRBJ2-1; as DNA is missing, the TRBD1 call by TCRdb cannot be tested. The TCR comes from a human donor in good health. Some clones in this sample may be carry-over from other donors' samples. This CDR3 is CASSVHLGGNEQFF.